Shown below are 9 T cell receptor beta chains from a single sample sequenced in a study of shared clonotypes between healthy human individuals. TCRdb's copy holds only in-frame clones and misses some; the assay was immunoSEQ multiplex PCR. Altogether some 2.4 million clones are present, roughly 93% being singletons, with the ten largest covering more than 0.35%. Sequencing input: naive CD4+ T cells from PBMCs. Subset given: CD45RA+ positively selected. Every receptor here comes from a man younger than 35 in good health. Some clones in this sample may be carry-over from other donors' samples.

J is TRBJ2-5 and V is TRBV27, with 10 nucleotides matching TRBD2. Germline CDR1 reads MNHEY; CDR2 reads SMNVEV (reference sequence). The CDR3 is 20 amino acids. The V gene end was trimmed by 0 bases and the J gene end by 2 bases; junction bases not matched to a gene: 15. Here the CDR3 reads CASSLSIGRLRTSGQETQYF. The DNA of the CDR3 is TGTGCCAGCAGTTTATCGATTGGCCGATTAAGGACTAGCGGTCAAGAGACCCAGTACTTC.

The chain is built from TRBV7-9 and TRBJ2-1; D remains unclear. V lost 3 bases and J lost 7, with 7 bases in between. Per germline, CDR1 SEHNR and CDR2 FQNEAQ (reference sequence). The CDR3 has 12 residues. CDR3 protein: CASSFVGNEQFF. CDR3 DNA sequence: TGTGCCAGCAGCTTTGTCGGGAATGAGCAGTTCTTC.

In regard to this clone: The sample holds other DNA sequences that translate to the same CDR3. DNA of the CDR3: TGTGCCAGCAGTGAAGCGGGCTACGAGCAGTACTTC. Translation gives CASSEAGYEQYF. The genes are TRBV2 and TRBJ2-7; D call uncertain. V lost 0 bases to trimming and J lost 3 bases, with 3 bases between them. Germline CDR1 is SNHLY and CDR2 is FYNNEI. The CDR3 contains 12 residues.

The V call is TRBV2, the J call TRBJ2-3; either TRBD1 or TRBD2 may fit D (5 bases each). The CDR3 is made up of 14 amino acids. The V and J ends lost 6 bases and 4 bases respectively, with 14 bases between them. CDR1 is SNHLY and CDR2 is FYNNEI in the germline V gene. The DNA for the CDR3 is TGTGCCAGCAGCGAGACCGGGACCCCAGATACGCAGTATTTT. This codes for CASSETGTPDTQYF.

CDR3 sequence reads: CASNPGQTNTGELFF. CDR3 nucleotide sequence: TGTGCCAGCAACCCAGGACAAACGAACACCGGGGAGCTGTTTTTT. The V and J genes are TRBV28 and TRBJ2-2; a possible D gene is TRBD1 (5 bases). V shed 7 bases and J shed 0 bases, with 12 bases lying between them. In germline, CDR1 is MDHEN, CDR2 SYDVKM. The CDR3 sequence is 15 residues long.

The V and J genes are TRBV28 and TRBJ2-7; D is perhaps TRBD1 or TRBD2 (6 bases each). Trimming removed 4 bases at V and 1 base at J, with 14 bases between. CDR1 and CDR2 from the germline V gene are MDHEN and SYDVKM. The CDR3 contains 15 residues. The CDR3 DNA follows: TGTGCCAGCAGTTATCCGGGGGCTCTGTCCTACGAGCAGTACTTC. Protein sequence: CASSYPGALSYEQYF. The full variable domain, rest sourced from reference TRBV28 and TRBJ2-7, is DVKVTQSSRYLVKRTGEKVFLECVQDMDHENMFWYRQDPGLGLRLIYFSYDVKMKEKGDIPEGYSVSREKKERFSLILESASTNQTSMYLCASSYPGALSYEQYFGPGTRLTVT.

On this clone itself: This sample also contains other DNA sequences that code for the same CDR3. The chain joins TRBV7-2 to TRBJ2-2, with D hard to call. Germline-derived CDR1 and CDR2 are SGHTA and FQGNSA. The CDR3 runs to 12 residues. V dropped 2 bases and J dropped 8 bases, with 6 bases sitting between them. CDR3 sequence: CASSLRAGELFF. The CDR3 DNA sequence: TGTGCCAGCAGCTTAAGAGCTGGGGAGCTGTTTTTT.

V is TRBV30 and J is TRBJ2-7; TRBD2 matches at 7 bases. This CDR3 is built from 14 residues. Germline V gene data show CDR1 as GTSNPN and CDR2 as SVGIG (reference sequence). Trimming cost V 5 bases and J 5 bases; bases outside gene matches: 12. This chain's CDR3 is CAWFLREEAHEQYF. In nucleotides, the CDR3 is TGTGCCTGGTTCCTCCGGGAGGAGGCCCACGAGCAGTACTTC.

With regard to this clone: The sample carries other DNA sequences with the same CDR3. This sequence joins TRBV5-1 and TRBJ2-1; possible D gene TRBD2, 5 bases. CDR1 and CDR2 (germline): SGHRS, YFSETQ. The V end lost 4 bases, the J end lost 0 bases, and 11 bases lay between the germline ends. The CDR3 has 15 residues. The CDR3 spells CASSLSVSSYNEQFF. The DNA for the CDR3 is TGCGCCAGCAGCCTTAGCGTGAGCTCCTACAATGAGCAGTTCTTC.